This T cell receptor beta chain emerged from a study of control samples from healthy donors and cancer patients. Only in-frame clones appear in the TCRdb table, and some are missing; sequencing was by immunoSEQ multiplex PCR. The sample has about 14,000 clones, about 80% seen once. This clone has only one observation. V shed 3 bases and J shed 6 bases, with 14 bases lying between them. The CDR3 covers 14 residues. The germline CDR1 and CDR2 sequences are MGHDK and SYGVNS. This sequence joins TRBV25-1 and TRBJ1-1, with no clear D. The receptor comes from a female donor with lung cancer. Sequencing was performed on formalin-fixed, paraffin-embedded tissue. The CDR3 sequence is CASSDRTGGPEAFF. The CDR3 DNA follows: TGTGCCAGCAGTGATCGGACGGGCGGCCCTGAAGCTTTCTTT.